A single sample is the source of the 22 T cell receptor beta chains below, sequenced in a study of blood T cell repertoires in COVID-19. Data came from immunoSEQ multiplex PCR; TCRdb stores just in-frame clones and leaves some out. The data show about 140,000 clones, around three quarters seen once. Sequencing input: peripheral blood. The receptors here all came from a man older than 75 with acute or convalescent COVID-19.

The chain carries TRBV9 and TRBJ2-2; TRBD1 matches at 7 bases. Germline values: CDR1 SGDLS, CDR2 YYNGEE. The CDR3 extends over 20 amino acids. Losses at the gene ends were 0 bases for V and 4 bases for J; bases not matched to a gene: 18. The CDR3 protein is CASSVVAEVTRTGRTGELFF. The CDR3 region has the DNA TGTGCCAGCAGCGTAGTAGCCGAAGTCACGCGGACAGGACGCACCGGGGAGCTGTTTTTT.

The rearrangement links TRBV19 to TRBJ1-5, with 7 bases that match TRBD1. After removal of 6 bases from V and 4 bases from J, the junction contained 6 bases not matched to a gene. The CDR3 is 14 amino acids. CDR1 and CDR2 from the germline V gene are LNHDA and SQIVND (reference sequence). Here the CDR3 DNA reads TGTGCCAGTAGCATCGTGACAGGGAATCAGCCCCAGCATTTT. Residues: CASSIVTGNQPQHF.

The chain links TRBV3-1 (or the pseudogene TRBV3-2) to TRBJ2-3, with TRBD1 matching over 10 bases. Germline values: CDR1 LGHDT, CDR2 YNNKEL (reference sequence). The junction had 12 bases not matched to a gene; V was cut back by 3 bases and J by 0 bases. The CDR3 has 19 amino acids. The CDR3 region has the DNA TGTGCCAGCAGCCATTCACCGGGACAGGGGATAGCTAGCACAGATACGCAGTATTTT. As protein: CASSHSPGQGIASTDTQYF.

The V call is TRBV5-4, the J call TRBJ1-1; possibly TRBD1 for D (5 bases). The V gene lost 3 bases and the J gene lost 5 bases, with 14 bases spanning the gap. CDR3 size: 14 residues. Per the germline V gene, CDR1 is SGHNT and CDR2 is YYREEE (reference sequence). CDR3 bases: TGTGCCAGCAGCTCGGGACGCCGGGGGACTGAAGCTTTCTTT. As protein: CASSSGRRGTEAFF.

This rearrangement joins TRBV27 to TRBJ1-1; D unclear. CDR1 is MNHEY and CDR2 is SMNVEV in the germline V gene (reference sequence). The CDR3 is 13 amino acids. The V end was cut by 3 bases, the J end by 1 base, with 6 bases between. The CDR3 DNA follows: TGTGCCAGCAGTTTGGCAGGGAACACTGAAGCTTTCTTT. It specifies CASSLAGNTEAFF.

The genes are TRBV2 and TRBJ2-2, with TRBD2 matching 7 bases. CDR3 length: 13 amino acids. V lost 8 bases to trimming and J lost 1 base; unmatched junction nucleotides: 1. The V gene's germline CDR1 is SNHLY and CDR2 FYNNEI. Here the CDR3 reads CASAGENTGELFF. As DNA, the CDR3 is TGTGCCAGCGCGGGGGAGAACACCGGGGAGCTGTTTTTT.

The chain is built from TRBV14 and TRBJ1-1, with TRBD1 matching 9 bases. This CDR3 comprises 16 residues. Germline CDR1 is SGHDN and CDR2 is FVKESK. J was trimmed by 4 bases and V by 0 bases; bases with no gene match: 6. The CDR3 sequence: CASSQDPRTGATEAFF. The DNA of the CDR3 is TGTGCCAGCAGCCAAGATCCTCGGACAGGGGCCACTGAAGCTTTCTTT.

The rearrangement links TRBV6-5 to TRBJ2-7, with D hard to call. V dropped 7 bases and J dropped 4 bases, with 8 bases sitting between them. The CDR3 has 11 residues. Germline-derived CDR1 and CDR2 are MNHEY and SVGAGI. DNA of the CDR3: TGTGCCAGCAACCTAGAATACGAGCAGTACTTC. Its translation: CASNLEYEQYF.

This clone was seen a handful of times. This chain links TRBV11-3 with TRBJ2-1, with 9 bases aligning to TRBD1. The CDR3 runs to 17 residues. The V gene's germline CDR1 is SGHNT and CDR2 YENEEA. Germline trimming cut 1 base from V and 3 bases from J; bases unmatched to any gene: 7. The CDR3 sequence is CASSLGSQGANYNEQFF. CDR3 nucleotide sequence: TGTGCCAGCAGCTTAGGATCACAGGGGGCTAACTACAATGAGCAGTTCTTC.

The chain has TRBV5-1 and TRBJ1-1, with TRBD1 as a possible D gene (5 bases). Germline V gene data show CDR1 as SGHRS and CDR2 as YFSETQ. The CDR3 covers 14 residues. V was shortened by 0 bases and J by 5 bases, with 11 bases between the two germline ends. The CDR3 spells CASSLEGRGTEAFF. The CDR3, as DNA: TGCGCCAGCAGCTTGGAGGGGCGCGGTACTGAAGCTTTCTTT.

The chain couples TRBV2 to TRBJ1-5; D possibly corresponds to TRBD1 (6 bases). V shed 5 bases and J shed 7 bases, with 12 bases lying between them. Per germline, CDR1 SNHLY and CDR2 FYNNEI. The CDR3 extends over 13 amino acids. The CDR3 coding sequence is TGTGCCAGCAGTACAGGGCACGAGCAGCCCCAGCATTTT. Translated, it gives CASSTGHEQPQHF.

The CDR3 sequence is CASSQDLLRQSYGYTF. The CDR3 DNA sequence: TGCGCCAGCAGCCAAGATCTTCTGAGACAGAGCTATGGCTACACCTTC. The chain links TRBV4-1 to TRBJ1-2; D might be TRBD1 (5 bases). V lost 0 bases and J lost 4, with 15 bases in between. This CDR3 contains 16 residues. In germline, CDR1 is MGHRA, CDR2 YSYEKL.

V gene TRBV19 combines with J gene TRBJ2-5; possibly TRBD2 for D (6 bases). V was shortened by 8 bases and J by 2 bases, with 12 bases between the two germline ends. Germline-derived CDR1 and CDR2 are LNHDA and SQIVND (reference sequence). The CDR3 has 13 residues. As DNA, the CDR3 is TGTGCCAGTCGGGGAGGCCCACAAGAGACCCAGTACTTC. As protein: CASRGGPQETQYF.

The J gene is TRBJ1-2, the V gene TRBV7-2; the D gene is possibly TRBD1 (5 bases). The CDR3 covers 14 residues. The germline V gene encodes CDR1 SGHTA and CDR2 FQGNSA. Trimming removed 5 bases from V and 4 bases from J, with 14 bases in between. CDR3: CASSERQIPYGYTF. In DNA, the CDR3 is TGTGCCAGCAGCGAACGACAGATTCCCTATGGCTACACCTTC.

This clone was found once. V is TRBV5-5 and J is TRBJ2-7, with D unclear. Between the trimmed V and J ends, which lost 1 base and 0 bases, there was a span of 8 bases. Germline V gene lookup returns CDR1 SGHKS and CDR2 YYEKEE (reference sequence). The CDR3 extends over 14 amino acids. CDR3 sequence reads: CASSLSTASYEQYF. CDR3 coding DNA: TGTGCCAGCAGCTTGAGTACAGCCTCCTACGAGCAGTACTTC.

The chain carries TRBV11-3 and TRBJ2-3; 9 bases are shared with TRBD1. This CDR3 has 16 residues. V lost 5 bases to trimming and J lost 1 base; unmatched junction nucleotides: 7. CDR1 and CDR2 from the germline V gene are SGHNT and YENEEA. The CDR3 DNA is TGTGCCAGCAGCCCGGGACAGGGCAAAGGCACAGATACGCAGTATTTT. Encoded protein: CASSPGQGKGTDTQYF.

This chain uses TRBV19 with TRBJ1-2; D is uncertain. The V gene's germline CDR1 is LNHDA and CDR2 SQIVND (reference sequence). This CDR3 has 15 residues. The germline V and J ends were trimmed by 3 bases and 5 bases, with 16 bases remaining between them. The chain's CDR3 is CASSMDRELPYGYTF. CDR3 in DNA: TGTGCCAGTAGTATGGACCGGGAGCTCCCTTATGGCTACACCTTC.

V and J are TRBV4-1 and TRBJ2-5; 7 nucleotides match TRBD1. Germline V gives CDR1 MGHRA, CDR2 YSYEKL. There are 15 residues in the CDR3. V lost 3 bases and J lost 1; bases outside the gene matches: 5. The CDR3 reads CASSQAQGVQETQYF. CDR3 in DNA: TGCGCCAGCAGCCAGGCCCAGGGGGTCCAAGAGACCCAGTACTTC.

This chain connects TRBV10-2 to TRBJ2-7; a possible D gene is TRBD1 (6 bases). This CDR3 has 15 residues. Germline CDR1 WSHSY, CDR2 SAAADI. The V end lost 6 bases, the J end lost 5 bases, and 20 bases lay between the germline ends. The DNA of the CDR3 is TGCGCCAGCAGAACAGGGAGAAACGTCTGGGACGAGCAGTACTTC. Its protein product is CASRTGRNVWDEQYF.

The gene calls are TRBV5-8 and TRBJ2-3; 14 nucleotides match TRBD2. From germline, CDR1 is SGHTS and CDR2 YDEGEE. The junction had 2 bases not matched to a gene; V was cut back by 4 bases and J by 4 bases. The CDR3 sequence is 15 residues long. The CDR3 nucleotides read TGTGCCAGCAGCCGACTAGCGGGGGGGTCAGATACGCAGTATTTT. This sequence encodes CASSRLAGGSDTQYF. Looking up the rest from reference TRBV5-8 and TRBJ2-3 gives the full variable domain: EAGVTQSPTHLIKTRGQQATLRCSPISGHTSVYWYQQALGLGLQFLLWYDEGEERNRGNFPPRFSGRQFPNYSSELNVNALELEDSALYLCASSRLAGGSDTQYFGPGTRLTVL.

In this sample, this clone turned up once. The chain combines TRBV15 with TRBJ1-5; a possible D gene is TRBD1 (5 bases). The CDR3 is 17 residues long. V lost 0 bases, J lost 0 bases, and 12 bases lay in between. CDR1 and CDR2 (germline): LNHNV, YYDKDF (reference sequence). CDR3 nucleotide sequence: TGTGCCACCAGCAGAGATATCGGGGGTTATAGCAATCAGCCCCAGCATTTT. Its translation is CATSRDIGGYSNQPQHF.

V gene TRBV5-4 combines with J gene TRBJ1-1, with D hard to call. This CDR3 comprises 14 residues. Trimming left V 3 bases short and J 3 bases short, with 12 bases between. Germline loops: CDR1 SGHNT, CDR2 YYREEE (reference sequence). The CDR3 region has the DNA TGTGCCAGCAGCTCGTACAATGATCACACTGAAGCTTTCTTT. It yields the protein CASSSYNDHTEAFF.